Listed below are T cell receptor beta chains from one sample, sequenced in a study of T cell responses to AZD1222 COVID-19 vaccine. Clones were sequenced by immunoSEQ multiplex PCR, and TCRdb holds only the in-frame ones, with some missing. The top ten clones hold around 27% of a sample with 53,000 or so clones, roughly 83% of them seen once. Here the sequenced sample was peripheral blood, taken on day 0 of AZD1222 vaccination. The receptors originated from an adult in good health. The CDR3 runs from the conserved cysteine through the conserved F or W. Fields, in order: V gene, D gene, J gene, clone size, CDR3 DNA, CDR3 protein. A D gene is named only where the DNA matches it firmly. A clone size is listed for some rows: how often the clone was seen (once, few, many), or a class if it is expanded.

V: TRBV18
D: NA
J: TRBJ1-5
size: NA
DNA: TGTGCCAGCTCACCAGGCATCGGTAGCAATCAGCCCCAGCATTTT
CDR3: CASSPGIGSNQPQHF

V: TRBV6-1
D: NA
J: TRBJ1-2
size: NA
DNA: TGTGCCAGCAGTGAAGACGGGAATAACTATGGCTACACCTTC
CDR3: CASSEDGNNYGYTF

V: TRBV19
D: NA
J: TRBJ2-1
size: NA
DNA: TGTGCCAGTACTCTCAAAGCGGCAGGTTCTTACAATGAGCAGTTCTTC
CDR3: CASTLKAAGSYNEQFF

V: TRBV28
D: TRBD2
J: TRBJ2-3
size: NA
DNA: TGTGCCAGCAGTTTAGCGGGGACTAGCGGCAGCACAGATACGCAGTATTTT
CDR3: CASSLAGTSGSTDTQYF

V: TRBV7-9
D: TRBD1
J: TRBJ1-6
size: medium-sized
DNA: TGTGCCAGCAGCCATCGAACCGGACAGGGGATGGGTTCACCCCTCCACTTT
CDR3: CASSHRTGQGMGSPLHF

V: TRBV7-2
D: NA
J: TRBJ2-7
size: NA
DNA: TGTGCCAGCAGCGTTTCGGACTCCTACGAGCAGTACTTC
CDR3: CASSVSDSYEQYF

V: TRBV18
D: TRBD2
J: TRBJ2-1
size: NA
DNA: TGTGCCAGCTCACCAGGGCTGACTAGCGGGAGGGCTGGGAATGAGCAGTTCTTC
CDR3: CASSPGLTSGRAGNEQFF

V: TRBV28
D: TRBD2
J: TRBJ2-1
size: NA
DNA: TGTGCCAGCAGTTTCGGGTTTAAAAGCGGGAGGGGCAATGAGCAGTTCTTC
CDR3: CASSFGFKSGRGNEQFF

V: TRBV19
D: TRBD2
J: TRBJ2-5
size: once
DNA: TGTGCCAGTACGGGGGGGCGCGGAGAGACCCAGTACTTC
CDR3: CASTGGRGETQYF

V: TRBV29-1
D: TRBD1
J: TRBJ2-5
size: NA
DNA: TGCAGCGTTAGCGGCGGACAGGGGGCGCAAGGAGAGACCCAGTACTTC
CDR3: CSVSGGQGAQGETQYF

V: TRBV19
D: NA
J: TRBJ1-2
size: NA
DNA: TGTGCCATCCGAGGCCAGGGCTATGGCTACACCTTC
CDR3: CAIRGQGYGYTF

V: TRBV10-2
D: NA
J: TRBJ2-2
size: NA
DNA: TGCGCCAGCAAGGACGGGCTTAACACCGGGGAGCTGTTTTTT
CDR3: CASKDGLNTGELFF

V: TRBV5-1
D: TRBD1
J: TRBJ2-7
size: NA
DNA: TGCGCCAGCAGTCTCCCGGGACAGACCTACGAGCAGTACTTC
CDR3: CASSLPGQTYEQYF

V: TRBV2
D: NA
J: TRBJ1-1
size: NA
DNA: TGTGCCAGCCGGGCGGGGAACACTGAAGCTTTCTTT
CDR3: CASRAGNTEAFF

V: TRBV11-3
D: NA
J: TRBJ1-2
size: NA
DNA: TGTGCCAGCAGCTTATCTTCAACACCCGGGAGTGGCTACACCTTC
CDR3: CASSLSSTPGSGYTF

V: TRBV4-2
D: TRBD2
J: TRBJ2-4
size: NA
DNA: TGTGCCAGCAGCCACCTGAATAGCGGGACGATGTTTAGCAAAAACATTCAGTACTTC
CDR3: CASSHLNSGTMFSKNIQYF